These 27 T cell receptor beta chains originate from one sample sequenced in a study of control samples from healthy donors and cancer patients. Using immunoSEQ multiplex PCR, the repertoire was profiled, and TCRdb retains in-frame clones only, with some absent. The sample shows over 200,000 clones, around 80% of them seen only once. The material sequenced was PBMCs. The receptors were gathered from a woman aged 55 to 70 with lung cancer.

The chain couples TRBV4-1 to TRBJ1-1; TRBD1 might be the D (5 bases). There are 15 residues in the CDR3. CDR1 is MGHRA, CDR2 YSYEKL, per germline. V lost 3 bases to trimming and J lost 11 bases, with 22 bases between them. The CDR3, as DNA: TGCGCCAGCAGCCACCCGACTCGGGGGGAGTTTGGCGCTTTCTTT. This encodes CASSHPTRGEFGAFF.

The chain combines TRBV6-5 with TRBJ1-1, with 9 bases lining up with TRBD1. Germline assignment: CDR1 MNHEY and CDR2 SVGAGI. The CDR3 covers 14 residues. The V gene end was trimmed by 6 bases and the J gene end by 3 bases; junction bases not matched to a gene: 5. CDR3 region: CASRLQGADTEAFF. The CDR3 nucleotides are TGTGCCAGCAGATTACAGGGGGCGGACACTGAAGCTTTCTTT.

For the CDR3, the DNA is TGTGCCAGCAGTGTGGCTCCGGGACAGGGGTCCTACAATGAGCAGTTCTTC. Translating it yields CASSVAPGQGSYNEQFF. The chain joins TRBV2 to TRBJ2-1; 10 nucleotides line up with TRBD1. V was clipped by 4 bases and J by 1 base; unmatched bases: 7. CDR3 length: 17 residues. Germline V lookup: CDR1 SNHLY, CDR2 FYNNEI.

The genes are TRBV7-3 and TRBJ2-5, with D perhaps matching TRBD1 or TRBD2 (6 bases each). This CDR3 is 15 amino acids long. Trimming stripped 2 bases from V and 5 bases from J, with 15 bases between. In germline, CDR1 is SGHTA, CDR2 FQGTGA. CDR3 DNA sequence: TGTGCCAGCAGCTTAGCCGGGGGCTTCGGGGAGACCCAGTACTTC. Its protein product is CASSLAGGFGETQYF.

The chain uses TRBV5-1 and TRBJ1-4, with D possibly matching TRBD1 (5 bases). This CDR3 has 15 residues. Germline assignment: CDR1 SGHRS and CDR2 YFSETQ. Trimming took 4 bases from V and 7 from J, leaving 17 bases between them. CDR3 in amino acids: CASSPPSGGSEKLFF. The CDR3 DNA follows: TGCGCCAGCAGCCCGCCGTCGGGGGGGAGTGAAAAACTGTTTTTT.

The CDR3 region has the DNA TGCGCCAGCAGCCGGAATTTTGGGCCCGGTTGGGAGACCCAGTACTTC. Its protein product is CASSRNFGPGWETQYF. V is TRBV4-1 and J is TRBJ2-5; D ambiguous. CDR1 MGHRA and CDR2 YSYEKL come from the germline V gene. V gave up 4 bases and J gave up 5 bases, with 20 bases separating them. This CDR3 spans 16 amino acids.

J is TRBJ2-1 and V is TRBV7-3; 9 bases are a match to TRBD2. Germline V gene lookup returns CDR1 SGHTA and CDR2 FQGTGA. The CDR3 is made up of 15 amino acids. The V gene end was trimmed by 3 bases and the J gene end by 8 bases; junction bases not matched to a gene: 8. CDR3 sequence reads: CASSFQAGGLYEQFF. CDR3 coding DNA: TGTGCCAGCAGCTTTCAAGCGGGAGGCCTTTATGAGCAGTTCTTC. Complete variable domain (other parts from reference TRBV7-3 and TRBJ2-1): GAGVSQTPSNKVTEKGKYVELRCDPISGHTALYWYRQSLGQGPEFLIYFQGTGAADDSGLPNDRFFAVRPEGSVSTLKIQRTERGDSAVYLCASSFQAGGLYEQFFGPGTRLTVL.

CDR3 DNA sequence: TGTGCCAGCAGCTACCAGGCGAACACTGAAGCTTTCTTT. Translated, it gives CASSYQANTEAFF. The V call is TRBV7-9, the J call TRBJ1-1; the D is unclear. The CDR3 is 13 amino acids. Trimming left V 4 bases short and J 1 base short, with 7 bases between. CDR1 and CDR2 (germline): SEHNR, FQNEAQ (reference sequence).

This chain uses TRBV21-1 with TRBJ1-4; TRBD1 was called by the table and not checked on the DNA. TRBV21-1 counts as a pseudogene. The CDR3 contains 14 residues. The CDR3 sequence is CASSTGQGGEKLFF. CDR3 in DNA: TGTGCCAGCAGCACCGGACAGGGGGGTGAAAAACTGTTTTTT.

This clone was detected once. CDR3 residues: CASSLSATGNTEAFF. In DNA, the CDR3 is TGCGCCAGCAGCTTGTCGGCAACGGGCAACACTGAAGCTTTCTTT. This sequence joins TRBV5-1 and TRBJ1-1; D is unclear. The ends were cut back, 1 base at V and 2 bases at J, with 12 bases in the middle. Germline lookup yields CDR1 SGHRS and CDR2 YFSETQ. The CDR3 is 15 residues long.

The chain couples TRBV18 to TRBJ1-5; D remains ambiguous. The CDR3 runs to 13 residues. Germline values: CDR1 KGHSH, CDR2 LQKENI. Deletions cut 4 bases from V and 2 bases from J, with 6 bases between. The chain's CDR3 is CASSLDGNQPQHF. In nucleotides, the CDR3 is TGTGCCAGCTCACTCGACGGCAATCAGCCCCAGCATTTT.

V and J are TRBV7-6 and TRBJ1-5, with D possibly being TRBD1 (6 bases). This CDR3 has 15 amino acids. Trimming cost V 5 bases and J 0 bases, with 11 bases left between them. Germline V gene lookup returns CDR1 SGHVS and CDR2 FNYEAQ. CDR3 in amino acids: CASSAGQNSNQPQHF. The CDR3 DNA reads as TGTGCCAGCAGCGCCGGACAGAATAGCAATCAGCCCCAGCATTTT. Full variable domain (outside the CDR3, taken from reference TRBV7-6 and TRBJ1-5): GAGVSQSPRYKVTKRGQDVALRCDPISGHVSLYWYRQALGQGPEFLTYFNYEAQQDKSGLPNDRFSAERPEGSISTLTIQRTEQRDSAMYRCASSAGQNSNQPQHFGDGTRLSIL.

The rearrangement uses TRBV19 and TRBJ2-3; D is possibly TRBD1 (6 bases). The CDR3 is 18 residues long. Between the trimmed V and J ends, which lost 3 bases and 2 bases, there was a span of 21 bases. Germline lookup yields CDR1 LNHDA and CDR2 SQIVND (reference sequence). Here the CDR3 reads CASSIGVPRGRVTDTQYF. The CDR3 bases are TGTGCCAGTAGTATTGGGGTTCCCAGGGGACGAGTCACAGATACGCAGTATTTT.

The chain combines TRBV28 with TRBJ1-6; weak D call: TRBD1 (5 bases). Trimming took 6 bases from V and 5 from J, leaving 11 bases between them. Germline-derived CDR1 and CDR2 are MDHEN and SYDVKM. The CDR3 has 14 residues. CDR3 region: CASSLPGNNSPLHF. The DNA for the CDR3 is TGTGCCAGCAGCCTCCCAGGGAATAATTCACCCCTCCACTTT.

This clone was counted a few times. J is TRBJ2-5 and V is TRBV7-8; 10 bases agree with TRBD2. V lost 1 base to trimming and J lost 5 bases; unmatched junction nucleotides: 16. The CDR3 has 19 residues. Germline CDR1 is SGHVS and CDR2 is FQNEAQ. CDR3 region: CASSLVPWRPSGSWETQYF. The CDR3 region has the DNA TGTGCCAGCAGCTTAGTTCCCTGGAGGCCTAGCGGGAGTTGGGAGACCCAGTACTTC.

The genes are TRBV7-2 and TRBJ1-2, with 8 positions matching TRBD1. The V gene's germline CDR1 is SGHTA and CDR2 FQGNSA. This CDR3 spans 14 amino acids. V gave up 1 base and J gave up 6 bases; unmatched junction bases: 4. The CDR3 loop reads CASSLGDRGNGYTF. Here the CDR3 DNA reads TGTGCCAGCAGCTTAGGCGACAGGGGCAATGGCTACACCTTC.

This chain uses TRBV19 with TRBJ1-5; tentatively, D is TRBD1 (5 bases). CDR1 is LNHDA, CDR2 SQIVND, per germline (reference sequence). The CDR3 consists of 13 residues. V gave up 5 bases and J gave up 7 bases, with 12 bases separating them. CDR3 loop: CASSGGRHQPQHF. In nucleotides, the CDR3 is TGTGCCAGTAGTGGGGGGAGACACCAGCCCCAGCATTTT.

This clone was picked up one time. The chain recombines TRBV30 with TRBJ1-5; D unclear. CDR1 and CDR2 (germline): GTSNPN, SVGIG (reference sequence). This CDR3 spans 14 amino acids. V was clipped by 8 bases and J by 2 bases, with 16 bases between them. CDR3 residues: CAASRGEGNQPQHF. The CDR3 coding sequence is TGTGCCGCTAGTCGGGGAGAAGGCAATCAGCCCCAGCATTTT.

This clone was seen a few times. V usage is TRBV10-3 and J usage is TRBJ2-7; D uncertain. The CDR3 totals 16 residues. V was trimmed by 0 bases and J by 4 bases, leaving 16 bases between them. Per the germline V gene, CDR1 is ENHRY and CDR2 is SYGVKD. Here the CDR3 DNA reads TGTGCCATCAGTGAGTCGGGCTCACCGAGCCCTTACGAGCAGTACTTC. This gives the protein CAISESGSPSPYEQYF.

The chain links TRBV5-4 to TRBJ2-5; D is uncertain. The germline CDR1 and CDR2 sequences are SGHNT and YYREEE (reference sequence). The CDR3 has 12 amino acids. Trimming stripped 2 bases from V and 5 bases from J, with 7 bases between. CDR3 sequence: CASSLPGETQYF. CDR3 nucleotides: TGTGCCAGCAGCTTACCTGGGGAGACCCAGTACTTC.

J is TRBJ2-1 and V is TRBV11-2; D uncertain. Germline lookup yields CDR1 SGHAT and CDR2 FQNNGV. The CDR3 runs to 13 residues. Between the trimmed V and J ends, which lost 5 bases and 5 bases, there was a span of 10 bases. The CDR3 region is CASSLAFNNEQFF. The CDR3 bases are TGTGCCAGCAGCCTTGCCTTTAACAATGAGCAGTTCTTC. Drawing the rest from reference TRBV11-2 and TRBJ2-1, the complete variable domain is EAGVAQSPRYKIIEKRQSVAFWCNPISGHATLYWYQQILGQGPKLLIQFQNNGVVDDSQLPKDRFSAERLKGVDSTLKIQPAKLEDSAVYLCASSLAFNNEQFFGPGTRLTVL.

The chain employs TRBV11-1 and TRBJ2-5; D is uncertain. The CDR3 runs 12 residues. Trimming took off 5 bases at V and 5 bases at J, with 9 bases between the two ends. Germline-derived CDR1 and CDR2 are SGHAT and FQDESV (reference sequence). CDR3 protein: CASSRIGETQYF. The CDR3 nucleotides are TGTGCCAGCAGCAGAATCGGGGAGACCCAGTACTTC.

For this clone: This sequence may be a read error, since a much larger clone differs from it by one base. Here the CDR3 reads CASSLGGRNTEAFF. CDR3 coding DNA: TGTGCCAGCAGCTTAGGGGGCAGGAACACTGAAGCTTTCTTT. This chain connects TRBV7-2 to TRBJ1-1, with D possibly TRBD1 on 5 matching bases. Per germline, CDR1 SGHTA and CDR2 FQGNSA. This CDR3 has 14 residues. Trimming stripped 1 base from V and 1 base from J, with 7 bases between.

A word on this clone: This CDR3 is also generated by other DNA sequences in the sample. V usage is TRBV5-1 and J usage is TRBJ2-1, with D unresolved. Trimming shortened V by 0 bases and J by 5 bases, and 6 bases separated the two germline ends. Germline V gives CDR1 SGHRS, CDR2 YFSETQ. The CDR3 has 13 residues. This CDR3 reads CASSLGFNNEQFF. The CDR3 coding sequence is TGCGCCAGCAGCTTGGGGTTTAACAATGAGCAGTTCTTC.

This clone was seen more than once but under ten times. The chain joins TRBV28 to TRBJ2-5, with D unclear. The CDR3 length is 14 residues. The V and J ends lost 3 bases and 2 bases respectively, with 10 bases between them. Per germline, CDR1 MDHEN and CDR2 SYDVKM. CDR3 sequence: CASSFVGIQETQYF. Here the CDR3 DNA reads TGTGCCAGCAGTTTTGTGGGGATTCAAGAGACCCAGTACTTC.

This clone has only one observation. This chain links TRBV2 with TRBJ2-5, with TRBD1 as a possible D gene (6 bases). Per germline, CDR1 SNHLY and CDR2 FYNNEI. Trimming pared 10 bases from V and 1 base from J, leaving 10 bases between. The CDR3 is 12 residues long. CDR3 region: CANGQSQETQYF. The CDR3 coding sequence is TGTGCCAACGGACAGTCCCAAGAGACCCAGTACTTC.

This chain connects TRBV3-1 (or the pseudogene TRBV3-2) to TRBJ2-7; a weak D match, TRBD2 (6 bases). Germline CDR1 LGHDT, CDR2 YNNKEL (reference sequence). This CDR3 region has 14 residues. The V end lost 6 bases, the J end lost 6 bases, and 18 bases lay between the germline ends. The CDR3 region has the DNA TGTGCCAGCAGTCGATACCGGGACTTAAGCGAGCAGTACTTC. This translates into CASSRYRDLSEQYF.